This T cell receptor beta chain was identified during a study of blood T cell repertoires in COVID-19. Allocation to cohorts depended on clinical history reported by the participants. The study counted Cohort 3 donors as recovered given two negative PCRs, clearance, or symptom resolution. Per the study methods: Amplifying reference gene primers gave estimates of nucleated cell counts. TCRdb's copy holds only in-frame clones and misses some; the assay was immunoSEQ multiplex PCR. From that table come the V and J calls and clone size; the DNA was used to work out D and trimming. The sample carries 300,000 to 450,000 clones, 85% to 90% recorded once. Input material: PBMCs or T cells enriched from blood (not recorded which). The TCR was taken from a woman younger than 30 who had recovered from COVID-19.

The CDR3 bases are TGTGCCAGCAGTGAAGCCAGTAACTCCTACGAGCAGTACTTC. Protein product: CASSEASNSYEQYF. J is TRBJ2-7 and V is TRBV2; D is uncertain. V lost 0 bases to trimming and J lost 0 bases, with 6 bases between them. Germline loops: CDR1 SNHLY, CDR2 FYNNEI. CDR3 length: 14 amino acids.